There are a few counts of the clone carrying this TCR beta chain. This same CDR3 is encoded by further DNA sequences in the sample. The data were taken from a study of blood T cell repertoires in COVID-19. Sequenced by immunoSEQ multiplex PCR; TCRdb stores in-frame clones only, minus some. The sample holds about 130,000 clones, approximately 80% seen once. Trimming removed 0 bases at V and 5 bases at J, with 10 bases between. The germline CDR1 and CDR2 sequences are LNHDA and SQIVND (reference sequence). The CDR3 spans 14 residues. This TCR was sampled from a woman between 50 and 59 years old with acute or convalescent COVID-19. V usage is TRBV19 and J usage is TRBJ2-5, with D tentatively TRBD2 (5 bases). Sequencing was carried out using peripheral blood. CDR3 protein: CASSIEGRGETQYF. CDR3 DNA sequence: TGTGCCAGTAGTATAGAAGGTAGAGGGGAGACCCAGTACTTC.